A selection of T cell receptor beta chains follows, all from one sample in a study of cytomegalovirus exposure and HLA in healthy donors. Profiling relied on immunoSEQ multiplex PCR, and the TCRdb table lists in-frame clones only, not all of them. The sample consists of 150,000 or so clones, 60% to 80% of them appearing once. The specimen was PBMCs. Receptors originate from a male donor in good health and CMV-seronegative. Both conserved end residues are part of each CDR3. Fields, in order: clone size, J gene, V gene, D gene, CDR3 DNA, CDR3 protein. A D gene is named only where the DNA matches it firmly. Where a row states a size, it is once, few, many or the class of an expanded clone; other rows omit it.

clone size: once; J gene: TRBJ2-7; V gene: TRBV4-1; D gene: TRBD2; CDR3 DNA: TGCGCCAGCAGCCCTGACGCGGGGGGGCCCTACGAGCAGTACTTC; CDR3 protein: CASSPDAGGPYEQYF
clone size: NA; J gene: TRBJ2-5; V gene: TRBV7-2; D gene: TRBD1; CDR3 DNA: TGTGCCAGCAGCTGGGACAGGGGTCAAGGGACCCAGTACTTC; CDR3 protein: CASSWDRGQGTQYF
clone size: NA; J gene: TRBJ1-1; V gene: TRBV29-1; D gene: NA; CDR3 DNA: TGCAGCCCCAGTAGCAGGGAGAACACTGAAGCTTTCTTT; CDR3 protein: CSPSSRENTEAFF
clone size: NA; J gene: TRBJ1-1; V gene: TRBV5-6; D gene: TRBD1; CDR3 DNA: TGTGCCAGCAACAGACAGGGCATGAACACTGAAGCTTTCTTT; CDR3 protein: CASNRQGMNTEAFF
clone size: NA; J gene: TRBJ1-2; V gene: TRBV30; D gene: NA; CDR3 DNA: TGTGCCTGGAGTGTACAACCAGGGTCTTCCTATGGCTACACCTTC; CDR3 protein: CAWSVQPGSSYGYTF
clone size: NA; J gene: TRBJ2-2; V gene: TRBV5-4; D gene: TRBD1; CDR3 DNA: TGTGCCAGCAGCCCTGGGACAGGGAGGTCCGGGGAGCTGTTTTTT; CDR3 protein: CASSPGTGRSGELFF
clone size: once; J gene: TRBJ2-7; V gene: TRBV15; D gene: TRBD2; CDR3 DNA: TGTGCCACCAGCAGAGATCGGACTAGCTCCTACGAGCAGTACTTC; CDR3 protein: CATSRDRTSSYEQYF
clone size: NA; J gene: TRBJ2-1; V gene: TRBV2; D gene: TRBD1; CDR3 DNA: TGTGCCAGCAGTGCCGGGACAGGGGACTACAATGAGCAGTTCTTC; CDR3 protein: CASSAGTGDYNEQFF
clone size: NA; J gene: TRBJ1-2; V gene: TRBV19; D gene: NA; CDR3 DNA: TGTGCCAGTGGGGGCAGGGCCCTCTGGGGCTACACCTTC; CDR3 protein: CASGGRALWGYTF
clone size: NA; J gene: TRBJ2-1; V gene: TRBV9; D gene: TRBD2; CDR3 DNA: TGTGCCAGCAGCGTAGCCACTAGCGGGAGAGGTGAGCAGTTCTTC; CDR3 protein: CASSVATSGRGEQFF
clone size: NA; J gene: TRBJ1-2; V gene: TRBV11-2; D gene: NA; CDR3 DNA: TGTGCCAGCAGCTTGGCTAGTGGCTACACCTTC; CDR3 protein: CASSLASGYTF
clone size: few; J gene: TRBJ1-2; V gene: TRBV19; D gene: NA; CDR3 DNA: TGTGCCAGTAGTCAACTAAGCCCTAGGTCCTATGGCTACACCTTC; CDR3 protein: CASSQLSPRSYGYTF
clone size: NA; J gene: TRBJ2-5; V gene: TRBV30; D gene: NA; CDR3 DNA: TGTGCCTGGAGTGTAGACTGGGAGACCCAGTACTTC; CDR3 protein: CAWSVDWETQYF
clone size: NA; J gene: TRBJ1-1; V gene: TRBV19; D gene: TRBD1; CDR3 DNA: TGTGCCAGTAGTATAGCGGGAAGGGGGCGCACTGAAGCTTTCTTT; CDR3 protein: CASSIAGRGRTEAFF
clone size: NA; J gene: TRBJ1-3; V gene: TRBV7-2; D gene: TRBD1; CDR3 DNA: TGTGCCAGCAGCCCGAGGACAGGGGGAAACACCATATATTTT; CDR3 protein: CASSPRTGGNTIYF
clone size: NA; J gene: TRBJ2-1; V gene: TRBV5-6; D gene: TRBD1; CDR3 DNA: TGTGCCAGCAGCTTGGGCGGACAGGGGGGTCTTGTTATCTCCAATGAGCAGTTCTTC; CDR3 protein: CASSLGGQGGLVISNEQFF
clone size: few; J gene: TRBJ2-2; V gene: TRBV6-1; D gene: TRBD2; CDR3 DNA: TGTGCCAGCCGGGCCGGGACTAGTTACACCGGGGAGCTGTTTTTT; CDR3 protein: CASRAGTSYTGELFF
clone size: NA; J gene: TRBJ2-7; V gene: TRBV7-2; D gene: TRBD2; CDR3 DNA: TGTGCCAGCAGCCACCCGGGGGGAACCTACGAGCAGTACTTC; CDR3 protein: CASSHPGGTYEQYF
clone size: once; J gene: TRBJ2-7; V gene: TRBV5-4; D gene: TRBD1; CDR3 DNA: TGTGCCAGCAGCCCTCGACAGGGGGTTATCGACGAGCAGTACTTC; CDR3 protein: CASSPRQGVIDEQYF
clone size: NA; J gene: TRBJ1-1; V gene: TRBV6-5; D gene: NA; CDR3 DNA: TGTGCCAGCAGTGCAGGGGTTAACACTGAAGCTTTCTTT; CDR3 protein: CASSAGVNTEAFF
clone size: NA; J gene: TRBJ1-4; V gene: TRBV11-2; D gene: NA; CDR3 DNA: TGTGCCAGCAGCTTATTGGGGGCCGCAACTAATGAAAAACTGTTTTTT; CDR3 protein: CASSLLGAATNEKLFF
clone size: NA; J gene: TRBJ1-2; V gene: TRBV7-2; D gene: TRBD1; CDR3 DNA: TGTGCCAGCAGCTTAGACAGGGGGCTTAACACCTTC; CDR3 protein: CASSLDRGLNTF
clone size: NA; J gene: TRBJ2-5; V gene: TRBV9; D gene: TRBD2; CDR3 DNA: TGTGCCAGCAGCGTGGGACTAGCGGGAGAACTAGAGACCCAGTACTTC; CDR3 protein: CASSVGLAGELETQYF
clone size: NA; J gene: TRBJ1-2; V gene: TRBV9; D gene: TRBD1; CDR3 DNA: TGTGCCAGCAGCGTACGGACAGGTCGGGACTATGGCTACACCTTC; CDR3 protein: CASSVRTGRDYGYTF
clone size: NA; J gene: TRBJ1-5; V gene: TRBV4-1; D gene: NA; CDR3 DNA: TGCGCCAGCAGCCAAGATCTATCGAGCAATCAGCCCCAGCATTTT; CDR3 protein: CASSQDLSSNQPQHF
clone size: NA; J gene: TRBJ1-1; V gene: TRBV14; D gene: NA; CDR3 DNA: TGTGCCAGCAATCAGGTGAACACTGAAGCTTTCTTT; CDR3 protein: CASNQVNTEAFF
clone size: NA; J gene: TRBJ1-5; V gene: TRBV4-3; D gene: NA; CDR3 DNA: TGCGCCAGCAGCCAAGATTTGGGAGGGGGCAATCAGCCCCAGCATTTT; CDR3 protein: CASSQDLGGGNQPQHF
clone size: NA; J gene: TRBJ1-5; V gene: TRBV30; D gene: NA; CDR3 DNA: TGTGCCTGGACAGGTGGCAGGGAAAATCAGCCCCAGCATTTT; CDR3 protein: CAWTGGRENQPQHF
clone size: NA; J gene: TRBJ1-1; V gene: TRBV2; D gene: TRBD1; CDR3 DNA: TGTGCCAGCAACCTACAGGGACAGGGGAACACTGAAGCTTTCTTT; CDR3 protein: CASNLQGQGNTEAFF
clone size: NA; J gene: TRBJ1-2; V gene: TRBV30; D gene: NA; CDR3 DNA: TGTGCCTGGATACGGGGGGGAATGAATGGCTACACCTTC; CDR3 protein: CAWIRGGMNGYTF
clone size: NA; J gene: TRBJ1-5; V gene: TRBV12-5; D gene: NA; CDR3 DNA: TGTGCTAGTGGTTTCAATAGCAATCAGCCCCAGCATTTT; CDR3 protein: CASGFNSNQPQHF
clone size: NA; J gene: TRBJ1-5; V gene: TRBV6-6; D gene: TRBD1; CDR3 DNA: TGTGCCAGCAGTTCCCGGGACAGCCGGAATCAGCCCCAGCATTTT; CDR3 protein: CASSSRDSRNQPQHF
clone size: NA; J gene: TRBJ1-1; V gene: TRBV5-1; D gene: NA; CDR3 DNA: TGCGCCAGCAGCTTGGCCCTGGCGGGGAACACTGAAGCTTTCTTT; CDR3 protein: CASSLALAGNTEAFF
clone size: NA; J gene: TRBJ2-5; V gene: TRBV5-1; D gene: TRBD2; CDR3 DNA: TGCGCCAGCAGCATCCCTAGCGGGGGAACTGGGGAGACCCAGTACTTC; CDR3 protein: CASSIPSGGTGETQYF
clone size: once; J gene: TRBJ2-7; V gene: TRBV4-3; D gene: TRBD2; CDR3 DNA: TGCGCCAGCAGCCAAGACCCGGGGGGGCCCTCCTACGAGCAGTACTTC; CDR3 protein: CASSQDPGGPSYEQYF
clone size: NA; J gene: TRBJ1-2; V gene: TRBV27; D gene: TRBD1; CDR3 DNA: TGTGCCAGCAGTTTCCGGACAGGGGTCTTAAACTATGGCTACACCTTC; CDR3 protein: CASSFRTGVLNYGYTF
clone size: NA; J gene: TRBJ2-7; V gene: TRBV4-1; D gene: TRBD1; CDR3 DNA: TGCGCCAGCAGCCAAGATCGGGACAGGGTTGAACGCTACGAGCAGTACTTC; CDR3 protein: CASSQDRDRVERYEQYF
clone size: few; J gene: TRBJ2-5; V gene: TRBV11-2; D gene: TRBD1; CDR3 DNA: TGTGCCAGCAGCACCTCGACAGGGGCGTTAGTAGAGACCCAGTACTTC; CDR3 protein: CASSTSTGALVETQYF
clone size: NA; J gene: TRBJ1-2; V gene: TRBV27; D gene: TRBD1; CDR3 DNA: TGTGCCAGCAGACTAACAGGGGGGTTCGATGGCTACACCTTC; CDR3 protein: CASRLTGGFDGYTF
clone size: NA; J gene: TRBJ2-3; V gene: TRBV19; D gene: NA; CDR3 DNA: TGTGCCAGTAGCTACAAGGGGGGCACAGATACGCAGTATTTT; CDR3 protein: CASSYKGGTDTQYF
clone size: NA; J gene: TRBJ1-5; V gene: TRBV5-1; D gene: NA; CDR3 DNA: TGCGCCAGCAGCTTGGCAGTCAATCAGCCCCAGCATTTT; CDR3 protein: CASSLAVNQPQHF
clone size: NA; J gene: TRBJ2-2; V gene: TRBV7-3; D gene: TRBD2; CDR3 DNA: TGTGCCAGCAGCCATAGCGGGATCGGGGAGCTGTTTTTT; CDR3 protein: CASSHSGIGELFF
clone size: NA; J gene: TRBJ1-5; V gene: TRBV19; D gene: NA; CDR3 DNA: TGTGCCAGTAGTAGCCCTGGACAGCAAAAGGGCCCCAATCAGCCCCAGCATTTT; CDR3 protein: CASSSPGQQKGPNQPQHF
clone size: NA; J gene: TRBJ1-1; V gene: TRBV5-1; D gene: TRBD1; CDR3 DNA: TGCGCCAGCAGCTGGAAACAGGGGGCCGCTTTCTTT; CDR3 protein: CASSWKQGAAFF
clone size: NA; J gene: TRBJ1-4; V gene: TRBV19; D gene: TRBD1; CDR3 DNA: TGTGCCAGTAGTGCCGGGACAGGGGCAGAAAAACTGTTTTTT; CDR3 protein: CASSAGTGAEKLFF
clone size: NA; J gene: TRBJ2-7; V gene: TRBV27; D gene: NA; CDR3 DNA: TGTGCCAGCAGTTTAGGAGGGAGCCGGTACGAGCAGTACTTC; CDR3 protein: CASSLGGSRYEQYF
clone size: NA; J gene: TRBJ2-5; V gene: TRBV7-9; D gene: TRBD2; CDR3 DNA: TGTTCCAGCAGCACCCACCCCTCGGGGGGAACTCAAGAGACCCAGTACTTC; CDR3 protein: CSSSTHPSGGTQETQYF
clone size: few; J gene: TRBJ1-2; V gene: TRBV10-3; D gene: TRBD1; CDR3 DNA: TGTGCCATCAGTGAGGGACAGGGGGGCTATGGCTACACCTTC; CDR3 protein: CAISEGQGGYGYTF
clone size: NA; J gene: TRBJ1-5; V gene: TRBV7-8; D gene: NA; CDR3 DNA: TGTGCCAGCAGCTTAGGGGGGGATCAGCCCCAGCATTTT; CDR3 protein: CASSLGGDQPQHF
clone size: NA; J gene: TRBJ2-1; V gene: TRBV5-1; D gene: TRBD2; CDR3 DNA: TGCGCCAGCAGCTCCGGACTAGCGGGAGGCCCCTTCACTGAGCAGTTCTTC; CDR3 protein: CASSSGLAGGPFTEQFF
clone size: once; J gene: TRBJ2-3; V gene: TRBV7-9; D gene: NA; CDR3 DNA: TGTTCCAGCAGCTTCCAGTCGACAGGAGATACGCAGTATTTT; CDR3 protein: CSSSFQSTGDTQYF
clone size: NA; J gene: TRBJ1-2; V gene: TRBV7-9; D gene: NA; CDR3 DNA: TGTTCCAGCAGCTTAGTCCCAGCGACCGTTGGCTACACCTTC; CDR3 protein: CSSSLVPATVGYTF
clone size: NA; J gene: TRBJ1-1; V gene: TRBV6-1; D gene: TRBD1; CDR3 DNA: TGTGCCAGCAGTTTATGGACAGGAGGGGCTGAAGCTTTCTTT; CDR3 protein: CASSLWTGGAEAFF